This T cell receptor beta chain was sequenced in a study of T cells after yellow fever vaccination (dated by TCRdb to the late 2010s). Study-level background: The SMART-Seq v4 Ultra Low Input RNA kit was used to prepare libraries from fractions with low cell numbers. To track T-cell clones before and after primary and booster YFV17D yellow fever vaccination, bulk TCR alpha and beta repertoires were sequenced longitudinally. Two healthy male donors made up the cohort, one aged 18 to 29 years and the other aged 30 to 40 years. Bulk PBMC replicates and cell subsets were isolated from blood drawn at multiple timepoints before and after both primary and secondary immunization.

Comments on this clonotype: This receptor's antigen is unknown. No base quality information exists; no much larger clone differs at one position.

TCR cDNA was synthesized by 5'RACE template switching, which introduced a universal primer site and unique molecular identifiers. Priming for cDNA synthesis came from both the TCR alpha and TCR beta constant segments. Libraries were amplified in two PCR steps, with sample barcodes and sequencing adapters added in the second step. Libraries were sequenced on Illumina HiSeq 2500 (2x100 bp) or NovaSeq (2x150 bp). The original pipeline was this. MIGEC handled demultiplexing of reads and collapsing into UMI consensus sequences, while MiXCR performed V(D)J alignment. Vaccine-responding clonotypes were defined with edgeR using replicate PBMC samples, requiring FDR below 0.01 and a log2 fold change above 5 up to day 15. Each bulk clonotype was labeled CD4 or CD8 based on which sequenced repertoire, CD4 or CD8, contained the clonotype at higher abundance. The public reads were quality trimmed at Q25 with fastp and then assembled into clones with MiXCR by TCRdb, keeping productive beta chains. One record per CDR3 amino acid sequence lists the most common genes and DNA. TCRdb's processing, not the authors' own work, is the source of the V and J calls. Within this sample are around 350,000 distinct CDR3 sequences, with about 6% of them counted one time only. The leading ten clones occupy approximately 15% of the sample.

Findings and caveats that apply to the study as a whole: The study included only a couple of donors, which limits how far the findings can be generalized. A small share of clonotypes occurred in both CD4 and CD8 compartments, likely arising from convergent recombination. After the booster, most clones that had expanded after primary vaccination were detected again (approximately 95% of CD4 and over 75% of CD8), suggesting broad maintenance of memory. Compared with the primary T-cell response, the secondary T-cell response was weaker but faster, peaking on day 5 rather than day 15. Computational filtering was required because FACS-sorted repertoires could contain abundant contaminating clonotypes from the bulk population.

The treatment or condition label on this specimen signifies: live attenuated yellow fever vaccine strain. At each blood-draw timepoint, two biological replicates of bulk PBMCs were obtained. A standard Ficoll-Paque protocol was used to isolate PBMCs from peripheral blood. RNA was extracted with TriZol from bulk PBMCs, CD4 and CD8 fractions, and dextramer-positive and dextramer-negative fractions. CDR1 and CDR2 were assigned from the germline V gene as SGHRS and YFSETQ. V sheds 6 bases and J sheds 2 bases, leaving 15 bases between their ends. CDR3 length: 15 amino acids, cysteine to phenylalanine. Only CDR3 DNA remains: 45 bases, in frame from the first base.

The receptor chain draws on TRBV5-1 and TRBJ2-1, and the D gene may be TRBD2, 6 bases matching. The sample consisted of PBMCs, taken 5 days after the yellow fever booster vaccination. The TCR was taken from a young man who received the YFV17D yellow fever vaccine. CDR3 region: CASINGGEPYNEQFF. The nucleotides are TGCGCCAGCATCAACGGCGGGGAACCCTACAATGAGCAGTTCTTC.